This TCR beta chain was retrieved from a study of CD8+CD57+ T cells in acquired aplastic anemia. On the study more broadly: Sorted CD4+ and CD8+ cells yielded DNA averaging about 3.1 ug. The study obtained roughly 10 million reads on average for CD4+ cells from healthy donors.

With V trimmed by 4 bases and J by 13 bases, 12 bases remained unmatched. The germline gives CDR1 SGHTA, CDR2 FQGNSA. The CDR3 sequence is 14 residues long. General study results and limits: Patients and controls shared roughly 31 CD8+ CDR3 sequences, highly expressed in patients. Patients and controls had CD8+ Simpson's diversity values that were not significantly distinct.

Investigators profiled TCR beta VDJ and CDR3 from genomic DNA template. TCRdb re-derived calls from the reads in MiXCR, one entry per CDR3 protein. This table has around 230,000 distinct CDR3 sequences, 61% appearing once. Regarding this clonotype: Its antigen is not known.

Sequenced material: sorted CD4+, CD8+, or CD8+CD57+ T cells (not recorded which) from PBMCs. The V and J genes are TRBV7-2 and TRBJ1-2; 10 positions agree with TRBD1. This sequence was found in a human donor in good health. The CDR3 nucleotides read TGTGCCAGCAGCTCACCCGGGACAGGGGCCCGTTGCACCTTC. Translating gives CASSSPGTGARCTF.